The T cell receptor (beta chain) described here comes from a study of blood T cell repertoires in COVID-19. Cohort 3 recovery required two negative PCRs, clearance, or symptom resolution. CDR3 length: 14 residues. From germline, CDR1 is MNHEY and CDR2 SVGAGI. Trimming took 5 bases from V and 4 from J; bases not matched to a gene: 6. Sequencing used immunoSEQ multiplex PCR; TCRdb keeps in-frame clones, though not all of them. The sample shows about 350,000 clones, about 88% of them seen only once. The rearrangement joins TRBV6-5 to TRBJ1-2, with 8 nucleotides matching TRBD1. The sequencing input was PBMCs or T cells enriched from blood (not recorded which). The TCR sequence derives from a woman under 40 who had recovered from COVID-19. CDR3: CASSPWTGTYGYTF. CDR3 nucleotide sequence: TGTGCCAGCAGTCCGTGGACAGGGACCTATGGCTACACCTTC.